In its sample, the clone carrying this T cell receptor beta chain was seen a few times. Its antigen is unknown. Germline assignment: CDR1 MNHEY and CDR2 SVGAGI. V lost 0 bases to trimming and J lost 4 bases; unmatched junction nucleotides: 7. The CDR3 totals 16 residues. These data originate in a study of T cell repertoires in cytomegalovirus infection. Study-level information: Indications came from public TCR beta signatures; they pointed to CMV infection and to a matching HLA type.

MiXCR was run by TCRdb on the reads, yielding one entry per CDR3 protein. The sample has nearly 550,000 distinct CDR3 sequences; 16% are singletons. Study outcomes and limitations: The study identified carriers of CMV plus the relevant HLA from cumulative public TCR beta family frequency. HLA-C-restricted CMV-specific TCR beta clonotypes prevailed in the ex vivo response.

The chain combines TRBV6-5 with TRBJ1-1; 8 nucleotides agree with TRBD1. The sample was CD8+ T cells from PBMCs. This receptor was taken from a human donor in good health (CMV status not recorded). Some clones in this sample may be carry-over from other donors' samples. As DNA, the CDR3 is TGTGCCAGCAGTTACTCGATAGGACAGGGAGGCACTGAAGCTTTCTTT. Amino acid sequence: CASSYSIGQGGTEAFF.